This T cell receptor beta chain was found in a study of metastatic and nonmetastatic thyroid tumors. MiXCR reprocessed the PCR reads for TCRdb. The repertoire consists of 30,000 to 45,000 clones, with about 45% occurring once and the leading ten covering around a quarter. The CDR3 length is 14 residues. Per the germline V gene, CDR1 is DFQATT and CDR2 is SNEGSKA (reference sequence). Trimming removed 4 bases at V and 1 base at J, with 13 bases between. Ahead of thyroid surgery, no patient had received treatment of any kind. The rearrangement links TRBV20-1 to TRBJ1-1; D is possibly TRBD1 (5 bases). This TCR was sampled from a male donor with papillary thyroid cancer or a benign thyroid nodule (not recorded which). Some clones in this sample may be carry-over from other donors' samples. The specimen sequenced was tumor tissue. CDR3 protein: CSAKDIWGNTEAFF. The DNA of the CDR3 is TGCAGTGCTAAGGACATTTGGGGGAACACTGAAGCTTTCTTT.